What follows are 21 T cell receptor beta chains derived from one specimen sequenced in a study of T-cell reconstitution after alpha-beta-depleted transplantation in children. Unique molecular identifiers featured in how the TCRbeta library was prepared. From the PCR reads, TCRdb called clonotypes with MiXCR, one entry per CDR3 protein. The table shows fewer than 550,000 distinct CDR3 sequences, with about an eighth occurring only once. The material was PBMCs, mostly from graft donor cells, obtained 180 days after TCRalphabeta/CD19-depleted stem cell transplant. The receptors originated from a female patient aged 2-9 years who had a stem cell transplant for aplastic anemia, so the T cells may come from the graft donor.

This clonotype was detected only a few times. V and J are TRBV20-1 and TRBJ2-7; 10 positions agree with TRBD2. The CDR3 has 16 residues. Trimming at V came to 6 bases and at J to 1 base, leaving 12 bases not matched to a gene. Germline lookup yields CDR1 DFQATT and CDR2 SNEGSKA (reference sequence). Written as DNA, the CDR3 is TGCAGTGCCAAACGGCGGACTAGCGGCCTATCCTACGAGCAGTACGTC. It is translated as CSAKRRTSGLSYEQYV.

V gene TRBV5-6 combines with J gene TRBJ2-7, with unresolved D. This CDR3 comprises 13 residues. The germline V and J ends were trimmed by 0 bases and 6 bases, with 10 bases remaining between them. CDR1 and CDR2 from the germline V gene are SGHDT and YYEEEE. This chain's CDR3 is CASSLDGWVEQYF. The CDR3 bases are TGTGCCAGCAGCTTGGATGGTTGGGTCGAGCAGTACTTC.

This sequence joins TRBV14 and TRBJ2-7, with 10 bases that match TRBD2. This CDR3 comprises 16 residues. The V and J ends lost 4 bases and 3 bases, in that order; junction bases with no gene match: 9. Germline CDR1 is SGHDN and CDR2 is FVKESK. The DNA for the CDR3 is TGTGCCAGCAGCCTGGGACTAGCGAGTGGTTACTACGAGCAGTACTTC. Translating it yields CASSLGLASGYYEQYF. Using reference TRBV14 and TRBJ2-7 for the parts outside the CDR3, the full variable domain is EAGVTQFPSHSVIEKGQTVTLRCDPISGHDNLYWYRRVMGKEIKFLLHFVKESKQDESGMPNNRFLAERTGGTYSTLKVQPAELEDSGVYFCASSLGLASGYYEQYFGPGTRLTVT.

V and J are TRBV4-3 and TRBJ1-2, with D tentatively TRBD1 (6 bases). Per germline, CDR1 LGHNA and CDR2 YSLEER. Trimming stripped 3 bases from V and 6 bases from J, with 17 bases between. The CDR3 covers 15 residues. The CDR3 DNA reads as TGCGCCAGCAGCCACGTCCAGGGGCTACAACATGGCTACACCTTC. Protein: CASSHVQGLQHGYTF.

This clonotype was counted a few times. V gene TRBV18 combines with J gene TRBJ1-4; D is unclear. With 3 bases removed from V and 3 bases from J, the gap between germline ends came to 11 bases. CDR3 length: 15 residues. Germline V gives CDR1 KGHSH, CDR2 LQKENI. This CDR3 is CASSPAEQANEKLFF. The CDR3 DNA follows: TGTGCCAGCTCACCGGCGGAGCAAGCTAATGAAAAACTGTTTTTT.

This clonotype was seen only a few times. V gene TRBV28 combines with J gene TRBJ1-6; 11 bases map to TRBD1. The germline gives CDR1 MDHEN, CDR2 SYDVKM. This CDR3 region has 16 residues. After removal of 3 bases from V and 5 bases from J, the junction contained 3 bases not matched to a gene. CDR3 sequence (DNA): TGTGCCAGCAGTTTTTTGGGACAGGGGGATAATTCACCCCTCCACTTT. Protein: CASSFLGQGDNSPLHF.

This chain connects TRBV2 to TRBJ1-2; perhaps TRBD1 as D (6 bases). V lost 6 bases, J lost 6 bases, and 23 bases lay in between. Germline CDR1 is SNHLY and CDR2 is FYNNEI. The CDR3 has 16 amino acids. CDR3 sequence reads: CASSPTGGGSKNGYTF. DNA for the CDR3: TGTGCCAGCAGCCCCACCGGGGGGGGCAGTAAGAATGGCTACACCTTC.

This clonotype was seen only a few times. The rearrangement joins TRBV9 to TRBJ2-5; no definite D call. The germline gives CDR1 SGDLS, CDR2 YYNGEE. V lost 0 bases to trimming and J lost 4 bases, with 10 bases between them. There are 14 residues in the CDR3. CDR3 DNA: TGTGCCAGCAGCGTAGCTGGTAGAGGAGAGACCCAGTACTTC. Its protein is CASSVAGRGETQYF.

This clonotype occurred many times. V and J are TRBV20-1 and TRBJ2-3, with 7 bases aligning to TRBD2. V shed 1 base, J shed 0 bases, and the junction held 7 bases outside the gene matches. Per the germline V gene, CDR1 is DFQATT and CDR2 is SNEGSKA (reference sequence). The CDR3 has 16 residues. The CDR3 loop reads CSARGSSSGSTDTQYF. The CDR3 DNA reads TGCAGTGCTAGAGGGTCATCTAGCGGAAGCACAGATACGCAGTATTTT.

In its sample, this clonotype was seen many times. The V and J genes are TRBV29-1 and TRBJ2-6; D not certain. Germline-derived CDR1 and CDR2 are SQVTM and ANQGSEA. The CDR3 is made up of 13 amino acids. V lost 5 bases, J lost 0 bases, and 5 bases lay in between. The CDR3 DNA reads as TGCAGCGTTCACCCCTCTGGGGCCAACGTCCTGACTTTC. This gives the protein CSVHPSGANVLTF. The whole variable domain, remainder taken from reference TRBV29-1 and TRBJ2-6, is SAVISQKPSRDICQRGTSLTIQCQVDSQVTMMFWYRQQPGQSLTLIATANQGSEATYESGFVIDKFPISRPNLTFSTLTVSNMSPEDSSIYLCSVHPSGANVLTFGAGSRLTVL.

The chain employs TRBV7-9 and TRBJ1-1; D uncertain. Per germline, CDR1 SEHNR and CDR2 FQNEAQ (reference sequence). The germline V and J ends were trimmed by 5 bases and 4 bases, with 14 bases remaining between them. The CDR3 loop spans 14 amino acids. The CDR3 nucleotides are TGTGCCAGCAGCCCCGGGCCGGTGGGCACTGAAGCTTTCTTT. Translation gives CASSPGPVGTEAFF.

This clonotype was observed a few times. The chain links TRBV12-5 to TRBJ1-5, with D unclear. Germline CDR1 reads LGHNT; CDR2 reads FRNRAP. CDR3 length: 16 amino acids. Trimming took off 0 bases at V and 1 base at J, with 10 bases between the two ends. CDR3: CASGLVRGGSNQPQHF. For the CDR3, the DNA is TGTGCTAGTGGTTTGGTACGTGGTGGCAGCAATCAGCCCCAGCATTTT. The full variable domain, rest sourced from reference TRBV12-5 and TRBJ1-5, is DARVTQTPRHKVTEMGQEVTMRCQPILGHNTVFWYRQTMMQGLELLAYFRNRAPLDDSGMPKDRFSAEMPDATLATLKIQPSEPRDSAVYFCASGLVRGGSNQPQHFGDGTRLSIL.

The V call is TRBV7-9, the J call TRBJ1-4, with D perhaps matching TRBD1 (5 bases). V was pared by 1 base and J by 8 bases, with 14 bases between. Germline values: CDR1 SEHNR, CDR2 FQNEAQ (reference sequence). The CDR3 length is 15 residues. This CDR3 is CASSLVRQGEEKLFF. In nucleotides, the CDR3 is TGTGCCAGCAGCTTAGTTCGGCAGGGTGAAGAAAAACTGTTTTTT.

This chain links TRBV7-8 with TRBJ2-7, with a tentative D call TRBD2 (6 bases). Germline CDR1 and CDR2: SGHVS and FQNEAQ. V lost 5 bases, J lost 3 bases, and 17 bases lay in between. The CDR3 runs to 15 residues. The CDR3 reads CASSGGQGRYYEQYV. The CDR3, as DNA: TGTGCCAGCAGCGGAGGGCAGGGCAGGTACTACGAGCAGTACGTC.

The chain couples TRBV5-1 to TRBJ2-1; tentatively, D is TRBD2 (5 bases). The CDR3 extends over 14 amino acids. V was trimmed by 3 bases and J by 6 bases, leaving 13 bases between them. Germline V gene lookup returns CDR1 SGHRS and CDR2 YFSETQ. As DNA, the CDR3 is TGCGCCAGCAGCTCCCGGGGTCTCCCCAATGAGCAGTTCTTC. Its translation: CASSSRGLPNEQFF.

The sample holds a few counts of this clonotype. The CDR3 nucleotides read TGTGCCATCACCCAAAACGGTGGGCTCCCGGGAGACGAGCAGTACGTC. Translation: CAITQNGGLPGDEQYV. The V and J genes are TRBV10-3 and TRBJ2-7, with D tentatively TRBD2 (6 bases). Trimming removed 7 bases at V and 5 bases at J, with 24 bases between. Germline V CDR1 and CDR2: ENHRY, SYGVKD. The CDR3 runs 16 residues.

This clonotype was picked up a small number of times. The CDR3 DNA reads TGTGCCAGCAGCGTCGCCCCGGGACAGGGCGCCTATAATTCACCCCTCCACTTT. Encoded protein: CASSVAPGQGAYNSPLHF. The chain recombines TRBV9 with TRBJ1-6; 9 bases line up with TRBD1. With 2 bases clipped from V and 2 bases from J, the junction kept 8 bases outside the gene matches. Germline CDR1 SGDLS, CDR2 YYNGEE. The CDR3 has 18 residues.

At least ten counts were recorded for this clonotype. The chain carries TRBV28 and TRBJ2-1; 10 bases are shared with TRBD2. Looked up from germline, CDR1 is MDHEN and CDR2 is SYDVKM. This CDR3 has 15 residues. Trimming cost V 3 bases and J 4 bases; bases outside gene matches: 3. The CDR3 DNA reads as TGTGCCAGCAGTTTTGGACTAGCGGCGTACAATGAGCAGTTCTTC. Amino acid sequence: CASSFGLAAYNEQFF.

The rearrangement links TRBV6-5 to TRBJ2-7; TRBD1 might be the D (5 bases). The germline V gene encodes CDR1 MNHEY and CDR2 SVGAGI. V dropped 3 bases and J dropped 2 bases, with 11 bases sitting between them. This CDR3 comprises 14 residues. Here the CDR3 reads CASSYQQTAYEQYF. CDR3 nucleotide sequence: TGTGCCAGCAGTTATCAACAGACAGCCTACGAGCAGTACTTC.

This chain links TRBV9 with TRBJ2-1; 8 nucleotides align to TRBD2. The length of the CDR3 is 16 residues. The germline V gene encodes CDR1 SGDLS and CDR2 YYNGEE. With V trimmed by 0 bases and J by 4 bases, 6 bases remained unmatched. CDR3 in DNA: TGTGCCAGCAGCGTAGTTATTAGCGGGAAGTACAATGAGCAGTTCTTC. Its protein product is CASSVVISGKYNEQFF. Variable domain in full (rest from reference TRBV9 and TRBJ2-1): DSGVTQTPKHLITATGQRVTLRCSPRSGDLSVYWYQQSLDQGLQFLIQYYNGEERAKGNILERFSAQQFPDLHSELNLSSLELGDSALYFCASSVVISGKYNEQFFGPGTRLTVL.

This clonotype turned up a few times. The V gene is TRBV28, the J gene TRBJ1-1; TRBD1 matches at 9 bases. The CDR3 length is 16 residues. CDR1 and CDR2 from the germline V gene are MDHEN and SYDVKM. With V trimmed by 1 base and J by 0 bases, 3 bases remained unmatched. The CDR3 is CASSLLGQGMNTEAFF. DNA of the CDR3: TGTGCCAGCAGTTTATTGGGACAGGGAATGAACACTGAAGCTTTCTTT.